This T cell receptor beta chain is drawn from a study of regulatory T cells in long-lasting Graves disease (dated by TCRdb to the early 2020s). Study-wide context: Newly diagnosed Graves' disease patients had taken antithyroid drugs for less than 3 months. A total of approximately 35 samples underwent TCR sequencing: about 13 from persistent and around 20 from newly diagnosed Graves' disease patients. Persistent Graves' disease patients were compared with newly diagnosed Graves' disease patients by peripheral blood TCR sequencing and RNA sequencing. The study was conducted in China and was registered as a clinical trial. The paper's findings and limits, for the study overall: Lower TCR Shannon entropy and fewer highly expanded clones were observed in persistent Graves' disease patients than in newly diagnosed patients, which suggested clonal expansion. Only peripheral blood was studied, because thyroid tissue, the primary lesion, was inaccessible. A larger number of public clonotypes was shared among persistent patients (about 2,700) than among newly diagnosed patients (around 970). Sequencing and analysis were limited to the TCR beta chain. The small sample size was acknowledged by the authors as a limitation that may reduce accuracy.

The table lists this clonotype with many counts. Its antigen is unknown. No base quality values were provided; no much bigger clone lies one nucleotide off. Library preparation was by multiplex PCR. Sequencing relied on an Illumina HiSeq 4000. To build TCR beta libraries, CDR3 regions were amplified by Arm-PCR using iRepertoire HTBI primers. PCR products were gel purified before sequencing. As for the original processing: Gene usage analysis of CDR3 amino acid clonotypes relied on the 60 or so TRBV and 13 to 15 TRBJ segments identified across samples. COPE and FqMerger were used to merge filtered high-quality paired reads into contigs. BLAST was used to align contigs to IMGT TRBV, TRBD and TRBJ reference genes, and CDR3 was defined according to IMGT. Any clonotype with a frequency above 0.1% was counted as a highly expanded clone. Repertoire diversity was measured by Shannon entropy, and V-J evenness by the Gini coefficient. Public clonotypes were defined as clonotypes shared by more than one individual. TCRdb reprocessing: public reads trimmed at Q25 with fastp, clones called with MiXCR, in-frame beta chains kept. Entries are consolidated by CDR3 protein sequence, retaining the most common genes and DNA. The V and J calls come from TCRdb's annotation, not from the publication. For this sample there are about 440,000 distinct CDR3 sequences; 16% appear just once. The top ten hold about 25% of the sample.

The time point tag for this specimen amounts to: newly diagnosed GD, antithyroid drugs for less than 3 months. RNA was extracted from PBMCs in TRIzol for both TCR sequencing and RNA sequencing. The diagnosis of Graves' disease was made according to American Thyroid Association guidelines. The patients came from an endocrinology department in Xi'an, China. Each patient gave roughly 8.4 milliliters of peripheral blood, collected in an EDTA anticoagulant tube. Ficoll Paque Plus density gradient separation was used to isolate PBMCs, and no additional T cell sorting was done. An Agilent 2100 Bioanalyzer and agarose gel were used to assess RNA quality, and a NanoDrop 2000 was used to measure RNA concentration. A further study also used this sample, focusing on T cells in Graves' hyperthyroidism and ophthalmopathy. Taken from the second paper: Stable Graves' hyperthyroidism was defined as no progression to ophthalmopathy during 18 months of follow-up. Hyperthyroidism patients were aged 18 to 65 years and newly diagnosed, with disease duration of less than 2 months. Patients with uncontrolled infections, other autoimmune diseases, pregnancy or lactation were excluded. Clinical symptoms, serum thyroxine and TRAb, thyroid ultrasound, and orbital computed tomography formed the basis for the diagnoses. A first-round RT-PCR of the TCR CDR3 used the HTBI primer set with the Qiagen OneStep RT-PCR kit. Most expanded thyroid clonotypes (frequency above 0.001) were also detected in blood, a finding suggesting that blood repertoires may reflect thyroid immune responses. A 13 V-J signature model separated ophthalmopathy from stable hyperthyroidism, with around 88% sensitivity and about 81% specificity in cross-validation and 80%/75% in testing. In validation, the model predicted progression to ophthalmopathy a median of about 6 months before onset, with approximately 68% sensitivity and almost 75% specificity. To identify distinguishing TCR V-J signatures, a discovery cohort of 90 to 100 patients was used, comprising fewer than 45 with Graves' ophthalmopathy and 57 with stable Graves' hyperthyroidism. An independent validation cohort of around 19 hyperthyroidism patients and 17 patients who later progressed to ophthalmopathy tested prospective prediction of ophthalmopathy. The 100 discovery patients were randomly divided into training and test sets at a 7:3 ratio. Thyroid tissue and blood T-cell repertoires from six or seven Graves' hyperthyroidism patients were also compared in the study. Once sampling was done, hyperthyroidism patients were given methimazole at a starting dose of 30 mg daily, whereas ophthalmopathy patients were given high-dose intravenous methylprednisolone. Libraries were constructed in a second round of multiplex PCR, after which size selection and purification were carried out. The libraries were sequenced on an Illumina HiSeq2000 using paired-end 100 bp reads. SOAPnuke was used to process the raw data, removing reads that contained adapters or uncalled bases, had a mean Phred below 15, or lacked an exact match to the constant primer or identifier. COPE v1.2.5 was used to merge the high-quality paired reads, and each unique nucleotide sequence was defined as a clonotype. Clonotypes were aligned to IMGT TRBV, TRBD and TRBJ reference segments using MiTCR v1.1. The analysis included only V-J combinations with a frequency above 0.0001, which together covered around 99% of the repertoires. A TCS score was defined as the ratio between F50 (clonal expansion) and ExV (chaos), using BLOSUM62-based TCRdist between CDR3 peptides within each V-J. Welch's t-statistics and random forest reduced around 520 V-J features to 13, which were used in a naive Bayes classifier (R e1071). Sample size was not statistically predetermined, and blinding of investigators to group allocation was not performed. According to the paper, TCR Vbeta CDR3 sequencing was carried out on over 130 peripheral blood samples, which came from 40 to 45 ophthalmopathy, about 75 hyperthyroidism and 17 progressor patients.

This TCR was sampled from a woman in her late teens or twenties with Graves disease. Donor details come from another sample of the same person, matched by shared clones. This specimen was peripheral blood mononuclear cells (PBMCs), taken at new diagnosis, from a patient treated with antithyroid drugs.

The DNA sequence reads TGTGCCAGCAGTAACAGGGCAGGAGAGACCCAGTACTTC. Translated, it gives CASSNRAGETQYF. The chain employs TRBV6-1 and TRBJ2-5; the D gene is perhaps TRBD1, from 6 matching bases. CDR1 and CDR2, per the germline V gene, are MNHNS and SASEGT. V is pared back by 5 bases and J by 4 bases, with 11 bases lying between the germline termini. There are 13 amino acids in the CDR3, from cysteine to phenylalanine inclusive. The only DNA kept is the CDR3, 39 bases in frame from the first base.